These 29 T cell receptor beta chains were sequenced from one sample in a study. Using immunoSEQ multiplex PCR, the repertoire was profiled, and TCRdb retains in-frame clones only, with some absent. The sample includes 55,000 to 70,000 clones, 90% to 95% seen only once; the top ten take roughly 4%. The sample consisted of PBMCs. These receptors were obtained from a man between 40 and 49 years old with rheumatoid arthritis.

The chain has TRBV30 and TRBJ1-3, with D unclear. CDR3 length: 12 amino acids. Germline CDR1 is GTSNPN and CDR2 is SVGIG (reference sequence). V gave up 4 bases and J gave up 4 bases, with 8 bases separating them. CDR3 amino acids: CAWKGVGNTIYF. In DNA form, the CDR3 reads TGTGCCTGGAAGGGCGTCGGAAACACCATATATTTT.

The chain has TRBV5-1 and TRBJ2-2; 8 positions match TRBD1. Germline V CDR1 and CDR2: SGHRS, YFSETQ. V was clipped by 0 bases and J by 9 bases; unmatched bases: 7. The CDR3 length is 15 residues. CDR3 nucleotides: TGCGCCAGCAGCTTGGCGACAGGGGAAGGAAGGGAGCTGTTTTTT. Residues: CASSLATGEGRELFF. The whole variable domain, filled in from reference TRBV5-1 and TRBJ2-2, reads KAGVTQTPRYLIKTRGQQVTLSCSPISGHRSVSWYQQTPGQGLQFLFEYFSETQRNKGNFPGRFSGRQFSNSRSEMNVSTLELGDSALYLCASSLATGEGRELFFGEGSRLTVL.

The sample holds one count of this clone. This chain uses TRBV11-2 with TRBJ2-1; D ambiguous. The CDR3 contains 14 residues. The V gene's germline CDR1 is SGHAT and CDR2 FQNNGV. The ends were cut back, 2 bases at V and 6 bases at J, with 11 bases in the middle. The CDR3 is CASSLNPGPNEQFF. CDR3 nucleotides: TGTGCCAGCAGCTTAAATCCAGGACCCAATGAGCAGTTCTTC.

This clone was counted a few times. This chain links TRBV19 with TRBJ1-2, with D unclear. Per germline, CDR1 LNHDA and CDR2 SQIVND (reference sequence). The CDR3 extends over 14 amino acids. The V end lost 5 bases, the J end lost 5 bases, and 15 bases lay between the germline ends. CDR3 loop: CASSARTESYGYTF. CDR3 nucleotide sequence: TGTGCCAGTAGTGCTAGGACGGAATCTTATGGCTACACCTTC. The complete variable domain, with remaining parts taken from reference TRBV19 and TRBJ1-2, reads DGGITQSPKYLFRKEGQNVTLSCEQNLNHDAMYWYRQDPGQGLRLIYYSQIVNDFQKGDIAEGYSVSREKKESFPLTVTSAQKNPTAFYLCASSARTESYGYTFGSGTRLTVV.

In its sample, this clone was seen once. The gene calls are TRBV7-6 and TRBJ1-5, with no clear D. CDR1 is SGHVS and CDR2 is FNYEAQ in the germline V gene. Trimming removed 0 bases at V and 6 bases at J, with 6 bases between. The CDR3 totals 13 residues. The CDR3 nucleotides are TGTGCCAGCAGCTTAGCAGGGATTCAGCCCCAGCATTTT. It is translated as CASSLAGIQPQHF. Filled out from reference TRBV7-6 and TRBJ1-5, the complete variable domain reads GAGVSQSPRYKVTKRGQDVALRCDPISGHVSLYWYRQALGQGPEFLTYFNYEAQQDKSGLPNDRFSAERPEGSISTLTIQRTEQRDSAMYRCASSLAGIQPQHFGDGTRLSIL.

The chain joins TRBV27 to TRBJ1-2; 7 bases are shared with TRBD1. CDR1 and CDR2 (germline): MNHEY, SMNVEV (reference sequence). There are 14 residues in the CDR3. Trimming removed 4 bases from V and 2 bases from J; junction bases left unmatched: 4. Here the CDR3 reads CASSSPTGNYGYTF. The DNA for the CDR3 is TGTGCCAGCAGTTCCCCGACAGGGAACTATGGCTACACCTTC.

The rearrangement links TRBV6-5 to TRBJ2-5, with unresolved D. Germline V CDR1 and CDR2: MNHEY, SVGAGI. The V gene lost 4 bases and the J gene lost 4 bases, with 4 bases spanning the gap. The CDR3 consists of 11 residues. The CDR3 nucleotides are TGTGCCAGCAGTTTACGAGAGACCCAGTACTTC. Encoded protein: CASSLRETQYF.

This clone has just one count. The chain combines TRBV24-1 with TRBJ2-3; TRBD1 might be the D (6 bases). The V gene lost 3 bases and the J gene lost 2 bases, with 14 bases spanning the gap. Germline-derived CDR1 and CDR2 are KGHDR and SFDVKD. The CDR3 sequence is 16 residues long. The DNA of the CDR3 is TGTGCCACCAGTGATCGAGACAGGTTCAACACAGATACGCAGTATTTT. This encodes CATSDRDRFNTDTQYF.

V gene TRBV2 combines with J gene TRBJ2-5; no reliable D call. The CDR3 has 13 amino acids. Trimming removed 8 bases from V and 3 bases from J, with 13 bases in between. Germline V gene data show CDR1 as SNHLY and CDR2 as FYNNEI. Here the CDR3 reads CASSRAPKETQYF. Written as DNA, the CDR3 is TGTGCCAGCTCTCGGGCCCCAAAAGAGACCCAGTACTTC.

The chain links TRBV19 to TRBJ1-1, with no clear D. The germline CDR1 and CDR2 sequences are LNHDA and SQIVND (reference sequence). The germline V and J ends were trimmed by 4 bases and 4 bases, with 13 bases remaining between them. The CDR3 is 14 residues long. In DNA form, the CDR3 reads TGTGCCAGTAGTACGCGGGGTGCGGGCACTGAAGCTTTCTTT. This codes for CASSTRGAGTEAFF.

The chain is built from TRBV9 and TRBJ1-4; 7 nucleotides align to TRBD1. The V segment lost 3 bases and the J segment 8 bases; nucleotides outside the gene matches: 10. The CDR3 is 15 residues long. The V gene's germline CDR1 is SGDLS and CDR2 YYNGEE. The CDR3 sequence is CASSASTGAQEKLFF. CDR3 bases: TGTGCCAGCAGCGCCTCAACAGGGGCACAGGAAAAACTGTTTTTT.

This clone was seen a single time. The chain employs TRBV18 and TRBJ1-2; D is possibly TRBD1 (5 bases). This CDR3 has 15 residues. Germline V CDR1 and CDR2: KGHSH, LQKENI. V lost 0 bases, J lost 6 bases, and 14 bases lay in between. For the CDR3, the DNA is TGTGCCAGCTCACCACCAGGACGGGGGTTGGATGGCTACACCTTC. It is translated as CASSPPGRGLDGYTF.

The J gene is TRBJ2-7, the V gene TRBV20-1; TRBD2 is a possible D gene (5 bases). Germline V lookup: CDR1 DFQATT, CDR2 SNEGSKA (reference sequence). Trimming removed 3 bases at V and 2 bases at J, with 8 bases between. The CDR3 extends over 12 amino acids. The CDR3 region has the DNA TGCAGTGCTAGTGGGCGGGCCTACGAGCAGTACTTC. Encoded protein: CSASGRAYEQYF.

This chain links TRBV24-1 with TRBJ2-7, with TRBD2 matching 11 bases. The V gene end was trimmed by 3 bases and the J gene end by 3 bases; junction bases not matched to a gene: 3. The germline V gene encodes CDR1 KGHDR and CDR2 SFDVKD. There are 15 residues in the CDR3. The CDR3 DNA is TGTGCCACCAGTGATACTAGCGGGAGTGGCTACGAGCAGTACTTC. Translating gives CATSDTSGSGYEQYF.

The chain recombines TRBV27 with TRBJ1-2; tentatively, D is TRBD1 (5 bases). Deletions cut 2 bases from V and 1 base from J, with 8 bases between. The length of the CDR3 is 14 residues. CDR1 and CDR2 (germline): MNHEY, SMNVEV (reference sequence). In DNA form, the CDR3 reads TGTGCCAGCAGTTTAGGGGCCAATAACTATGGCTACACCTTC. Its protein product is CASSLGANNYGYTF.

The chain links TRBV6-2 or TRBV6-3 to TRBJ1-3; D may be TRBD1 (6 bases). V was shortened by 0 bases and J by 3 bases, with 9 bases between the two germline ends. The CDR3 length is 15 residues. In germline, CDR1 is MNHEY, CDR2 SVGEGT. As DNA, the CDR3 is TGTGCCAGCAGTTACTCACAGGGATTTGGAAACACCATATATTTT. Translation: CASSYSQGFGNTIYF.

The J gene is TRBJ1-1, the V gene TRBV2; 8 positions agree with TRBD1. CDR1 is SNHLY and CDR2 is FYNNEI in the germline V gene. There are 13 residues in the CDR3. V was clipped by 8 bases and J by 2 bases; unmatched bases: 4. CDR3 sequence reads: CASLGQGNTEAFF. The CDR3 nucleotides are TGTGCCAGCTTAGGACAGGGAAACACTGAAGCTTTCTTT. Looking up the rest from reference TRBV2 and TRBJ1-1 gives the full variable domain: EPEVTQTPSHQVTQMGQEVILRCVPISNHLYFYWYRQILGQKVEFLVSFYNNEISEKSEIFDDQFSVERPDGSNFTLKIRSTKLEDSAMYFCASLGQGNTEAFFGQGTRLTVV.

This chain joins TRBV10-3 and TRBJ2-3; 10 bases match TRBD2. The CDR3 consists of 18 residues. The germline V gene has CDR1 ENHRY and CDR2 SYGVKD. V lost 10 bases, J lost 7 bases, and 23 bases stayed unmatched. The CDR3 loop reads CATYQPTHLAGDLNTQYF. CDR3 nucleotides: TGTGCCACGTATCAACCCACCCACCTAGCGGGGGACCTCAATACGCAGTATTTT.

This chain uses TRBV28 with TRBJ2-2, with 7 bases aligning to TRBD1. CDR1 and CDR2 from the germline V gene are MDHEN and SYDVKM. This CDR3 spans 15 amino acids. V lost 2 bases and J lost 3; bases outside the gene matches: 3. This chain's CDR3 is CASSLAQGDTGELFF. The CDR3 region has the DNA TGTGCCAGCAGTTTAGCGCAGGGGGACACCGGGGAGCTGTTTTTT. The whole variable domain, filled in from reference TRBV28 and TRBJ2-2, reads DVKVTQSSRYLVKRTGEKVFLECVQDMDHENMFWYRQDPGLGLRLIYFSYDVKMKEKGDIPEGYSVSREKKERFSLILESASTNQTSMYLCASSLAQGDTGELFFGEGSRLTVL.

The chain carries TRBV19 and TRBJ2-1; 7 positions agree with TRBD2. This CDR3 spans 18 amino acids. CDR1 and CDR2 from the germline V gene are LNHDA and SQIVND (reference sequence). The V and J ends lost 2 bases and 3 bases, in that order; junction bases with no gene match: 13. The DNA for the CDR3 is TGTGCCAGTAGTATAAGTGGAGCGGGACCACAAGGCTACAATGAGCAGTTCTTC. As protein: CASSISGAGPQGYNEQFF.

The V gene is TRBV5-6, the J gene TRBJ2-5; 9 bases align to TRBD2. CDR1 is SGHDT, CDR2 YYEEEE, per germline. The CDR3 covers 14 residues. The junction had 3 bases not matched to a gene; V was cut back by 4 bases and J by 2 bases. The CDR3 spells CASSLSGRQETQYF. The CDR3 coding sequence is TGTGCCAGCAGCCTGAGCGGGAGGCAAGAGACCCAGTACTTC.

The rearrangement joins TRBV20-1 to TRBJ2-3; D may be TRBD1 or TRBD2 (5 bases each). The length of the CDR3 is 15 residues. Germline V gene lookup returns CDR1 DFQATT and CDR2 SNEGSKA (reference sequence). Trimming left V 3 bases short and J 2 bases short, with 15 bases between. The CDR3, as DNA: TGCAGTGCTAGTTTGCGGTACGGGGCCACAGATACGCAGTATTTT. The encoded protein is CSASLRYGATDTQYF.

The chain employs TRBV7-9 and TRBJ2-5; 9 nucleotides agree with TRBD2. CDR1 SEHNR and CDR2 FQNEAQ come from the germline V gene (reference sequence). The junction had 18 bases not matched to a gene; V was cut back by 6 bases and J by 1 base. The CDR3 has 19 residues. CDR3 sequence reads: CASRRTGTSSRSLQETQYF. CDR3 sequence (DNA): TGTGCCAGCAGGCGGACCGGGACTAGCAGCCGCAGCCTCCAAGAGACCCAGTACTTC.

This sequence joins TRBV4-3 and TRBJ2-6; 10 bases agree with TRBD1. The germline V gene has CDR1 LGHNA and CDR2 YSLEER. The CDR3 length is 19 residues. With 0 bases clipped from V and 0 bases from J, the junction kept 5 bases outside the gene matches. The CDR3 here is CASSQDRRTGGSGANVLTF. The CDR3 DNA follows: TGCGCCAGCAGCCAAGATCGTCGGACAGGGGGCTCTGGGGCCAACGTCCTGACTTTC.

This chain uses TRBV6-6 with TRBJ1-2; D uncertain. The germline V gene has CDR1 MNHNY and CDR2 SVGAGI (reference sequence). The CDR3 runs to 11 residues. V lost 8 bases to trimming and J lost 4 bases, with 8 bases between them. The CDR3 reads CASLSFYGYTF. The CDR3 DNA is TGTGCCAGCCTTTCATTCTATGGCTACACCTTC.

The rearrangement joins TRBV24-1 to TRBJ2-1; 10 bases fit TRBD2. The CDR3 spans 16 residues. Germline lookup yields CDR1 KGHDR and CDR2 SFDVKD. The V segment lost 0 bases and the J segment 7 bases; nucleotides outside the gene matches: 5. Here the CDR3 DNA reads TGTGCCACCAGTGATTTGGCTAGCGGGAGCAAGAATGAGCAGTTCTTC. Its protein product is CATSDLASGSKNEQFF.

J is TRBJ2-1 and V is TRBV7-2, with a tentative D call TRBD1 (6 bases). Germline values: CDR1 SGHTA, CDR2 FQGNSA. The CDR3 has 15 residues. V lost 1 base and J 9 bases, leaving 16 bases between the germline ends. CDR3 DNA: TGTGCCAGCAGCTTAGGTTCAGGGGCTTTCGGTGAGCAGTTCTTC. Encoded protein: CASSLGSGAFGEQFF.

J is TRBJ2-5 and V is TRBV10-3; no clear D. CDR1 and CDR2 from the germline V gene are ENHRY and SYGVKD. CDR3 length: 14 amino acids. Trimming removed 4 bases at V and 2 bases at J, with 11 bases between. The CDR3 region is CAISGLNLQETQYF. The CDR3 bases are TGTGCCATCAGTGGTCTAAACCTTCAAGAGACCCAGTACTTC.

The chain combines TRBV28 with TRBJ2-1; the D is unclear. V dropped 3 bases and J dropped 15 bases, with 12 bases sitting between them. The CDR3 loop spans 11 amino acids. The germline CDR1 and CDR2 sequences are MDHEN and SYDVKM. CDR3 coding DNA: TGTGCCAGCAGTTTTTCCCTAACTCCGTTCTTC. Protein: CASSFSLTPFF.